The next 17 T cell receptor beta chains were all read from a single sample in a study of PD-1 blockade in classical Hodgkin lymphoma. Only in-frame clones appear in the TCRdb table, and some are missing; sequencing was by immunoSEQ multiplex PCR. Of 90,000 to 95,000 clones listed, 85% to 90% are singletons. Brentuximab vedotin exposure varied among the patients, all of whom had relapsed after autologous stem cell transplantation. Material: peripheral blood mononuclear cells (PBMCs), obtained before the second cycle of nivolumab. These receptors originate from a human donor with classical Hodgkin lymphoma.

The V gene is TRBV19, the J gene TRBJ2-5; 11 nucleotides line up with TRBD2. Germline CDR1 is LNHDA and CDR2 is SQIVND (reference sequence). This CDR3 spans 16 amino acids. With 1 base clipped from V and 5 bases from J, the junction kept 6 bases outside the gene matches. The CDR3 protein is CASSIGLAGKGETQYF. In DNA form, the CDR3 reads TGTGCCAGTAGTATAGGACTAGCGGGAAAAGGGGAGACCCAGTACTTC.

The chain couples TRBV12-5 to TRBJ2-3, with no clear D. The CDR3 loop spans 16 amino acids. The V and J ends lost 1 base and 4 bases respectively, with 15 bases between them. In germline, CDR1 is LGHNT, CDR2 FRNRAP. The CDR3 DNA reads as TGTGCTAGTGGTTTGGCAGAGAGTACGATCGCAGATACGCAGTATTTT. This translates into CASGLAESTIADTQYF.

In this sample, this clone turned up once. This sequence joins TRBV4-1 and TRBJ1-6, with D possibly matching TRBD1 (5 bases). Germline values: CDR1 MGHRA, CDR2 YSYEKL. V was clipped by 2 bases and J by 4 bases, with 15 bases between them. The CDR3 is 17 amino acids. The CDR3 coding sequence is TGCGCCAGCAGCCAACCGGGACGGAGAACGTATAATTCACCCCTCCACTTT. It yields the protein CASSQPGRRTYNSPLHF.

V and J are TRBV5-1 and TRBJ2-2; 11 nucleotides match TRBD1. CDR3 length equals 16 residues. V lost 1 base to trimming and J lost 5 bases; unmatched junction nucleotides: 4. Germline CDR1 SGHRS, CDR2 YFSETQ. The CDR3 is CASSLQDRGRTGELFF. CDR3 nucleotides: TGCGCCAGCAGCTTGCAGGACAGGGGGCGGACCGGGGAGCTGTTTTTT.

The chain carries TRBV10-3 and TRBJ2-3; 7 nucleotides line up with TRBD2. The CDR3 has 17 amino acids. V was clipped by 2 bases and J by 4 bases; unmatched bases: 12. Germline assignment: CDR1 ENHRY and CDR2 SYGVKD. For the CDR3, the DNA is TGTGCCATCAGTGAGCCACTAGCGCTCAAAGGCGCAGATACGCAGTATTTT. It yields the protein CAISEPLALKGADTQYF.

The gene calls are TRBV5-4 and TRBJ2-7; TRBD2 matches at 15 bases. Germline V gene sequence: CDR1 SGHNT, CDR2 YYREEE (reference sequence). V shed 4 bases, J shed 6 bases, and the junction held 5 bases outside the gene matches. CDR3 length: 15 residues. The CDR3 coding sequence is TGTGCCAGCAGCGGGGGACTAGCGGGAGGACGCGAGCAGTACTTC. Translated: CASSGGLAGGREQYF.

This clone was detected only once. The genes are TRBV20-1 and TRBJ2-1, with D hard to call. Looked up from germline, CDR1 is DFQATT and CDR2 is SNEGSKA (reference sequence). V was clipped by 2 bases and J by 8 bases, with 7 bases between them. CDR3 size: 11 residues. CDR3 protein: CSARPIHEQFF. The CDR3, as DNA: TGCAGTGCTAGACCCATCCATGAGCAGTTCTTC.

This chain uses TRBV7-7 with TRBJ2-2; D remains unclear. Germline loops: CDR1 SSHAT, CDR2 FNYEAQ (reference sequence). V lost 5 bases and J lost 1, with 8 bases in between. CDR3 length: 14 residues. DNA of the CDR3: TGTGCCAGCAGCCCCAGAGGGAACACCGGGGAGCTGTTTTTT. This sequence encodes CASSPRGNTGELFF.

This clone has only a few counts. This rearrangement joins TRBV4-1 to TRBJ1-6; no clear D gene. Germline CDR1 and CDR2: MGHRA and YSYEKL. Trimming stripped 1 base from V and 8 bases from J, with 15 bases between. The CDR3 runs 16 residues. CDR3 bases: TGCGCCAGCAGCCAAGCCGCACGGGGATCGGATTCACCCCTCCACTTT. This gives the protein CASSQAARGSDSPLHF.

CDR3 DNA: TGTGCCAGCAGGCAGGGTGTTCGGGAGACCCAGTACTTC. Its translation is CASRQGVRETQYF. This chain connects TRBV2 to TRBJ2-5; weak D call: TRBD1 (5 bases). V gave up 6 bases and J gave up 5 bases, with 13 bases separating them. The CDR3 length is 13 residues. Germline V gene sequence: CDR1 SNHLY, CDR2 FYNNEI.

The CDR3 is CASSLSGWQGPYEQYF. In DNA form, the CDR3 reads TGTGCCAGCAGTTTAAGCGGGTGGCAGGGACCCTACGAGCAGTACTTC. The rearrangement uses TRBV27 and TRBJ2-7; D is possibly TRBD2 (6 bases). From germline, CDR1 is MNHEY and CDR2 SMNVEV (reference sequence). CDR3 length equals 16 residues. With 2 bases removed from V and 2 bases from J, the gap between germline ends came to 16 bases.

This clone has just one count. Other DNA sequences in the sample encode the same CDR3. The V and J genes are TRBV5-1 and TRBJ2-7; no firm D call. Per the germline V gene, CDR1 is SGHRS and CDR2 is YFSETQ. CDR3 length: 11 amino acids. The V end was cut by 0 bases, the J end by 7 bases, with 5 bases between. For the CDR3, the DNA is TGCGCCAGCAGCTTGGTAGGTGAGCAGTACTTC. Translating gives CASSLVGEQYF.

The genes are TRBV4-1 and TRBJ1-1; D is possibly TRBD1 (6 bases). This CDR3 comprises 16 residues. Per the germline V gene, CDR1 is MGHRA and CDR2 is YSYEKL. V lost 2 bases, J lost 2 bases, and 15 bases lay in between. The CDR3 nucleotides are TGCGCCAGCAGCCAATCTGGGGGCCTATTTAACACTGAAGCTTTCTTT. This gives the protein CASSQSGGLFNTEAFF.

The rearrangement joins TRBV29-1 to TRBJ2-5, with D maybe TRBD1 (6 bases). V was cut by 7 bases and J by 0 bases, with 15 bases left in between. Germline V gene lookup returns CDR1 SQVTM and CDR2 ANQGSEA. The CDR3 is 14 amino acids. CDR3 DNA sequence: TGCAGCGGCCGGACAGCTAACTACCAAGAGACCCAGTACTTC. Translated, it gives CSGRTANYQETQYF.

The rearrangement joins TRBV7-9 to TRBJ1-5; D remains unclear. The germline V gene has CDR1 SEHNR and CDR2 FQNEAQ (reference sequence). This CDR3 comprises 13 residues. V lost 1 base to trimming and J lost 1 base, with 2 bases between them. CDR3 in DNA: TGTGCCAGCAGCTTAGACAGCAATCAGCCCCAGCATTTT. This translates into CASSLDSNQPQHF.

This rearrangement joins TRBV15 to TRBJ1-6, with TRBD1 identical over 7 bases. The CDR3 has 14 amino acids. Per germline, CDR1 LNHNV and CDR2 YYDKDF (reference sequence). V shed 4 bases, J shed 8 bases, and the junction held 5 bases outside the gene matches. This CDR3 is CATSTRDSHSPLHF. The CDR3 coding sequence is TGTGCCACCAGCACCCGGGACAGCCATTCACCCCTCCACTTT.

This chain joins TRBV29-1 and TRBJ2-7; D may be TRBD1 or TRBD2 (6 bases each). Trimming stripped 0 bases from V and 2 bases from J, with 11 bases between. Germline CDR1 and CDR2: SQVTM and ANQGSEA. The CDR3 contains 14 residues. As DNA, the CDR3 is TGCAGCGTTGAAGAACGGGGGCAGCCCTACGAGCAGTACTTC. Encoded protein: CSVEERGQPYEQYF.